These 15 T cell receptor beta chains were all obtained from the same sample, sequenced in a study of OX40 agonist ivuxolimab in advanced cancers. The protocol was immunoSEQ multiplex PCR, while the TCRdb copy is restricted to in-frame clones and leaves out a portion. The table records about 53,000 clones, around nine tenths of them present only once. Sequenced here: CD4+ or CD8+ T cells sorted from blood, sampled in a trial of the OX40 agonist ivuxolimab. All receptors derive from an adult with an advanced solid tumor such as melanoma, head and neck, liver or kidney cancer.

The count of this clone is one. The J gene is TRBJ2-5, the V gene TRBV2; a weak D match, TRBD1 (6 bases). CDR1 and CDR2 from the germline V gene are SNHLY and FYNNEI. The CDR3 contains 15 residues. V was trimmed by 6 bases and J by 5 bases, leaving 19 bases between them. The CDR3 nucleotides are TGTGCCAGCAGAAGGGAACAGGGTCGGGTGGAGACCCAGTACTTC. The encoded protein is CASRREQGRVETQYF.

This rearrangement joins TRBV10-1 to TRBJ2-3; no definite D call. The CDR3 is 14 residues long. Per the germline V gene, CDR1 is WNHNN and CDR2 is SYGVQD (reference sequence). The V end was cut by 3 bases, the J end by 1 base, with 8 bases between. The CDR3 here is CASSDNLRTDTQYF. CDR3 nucleotide sequence: TGCGCCAGCAGTGATAACTTACGCACAGATACGCAGTATTTT.

The chain links TRBV27 to TRBJ2-5; D is undetermined. V gave up 5 bases and J gave up 3 bases, with 13 bases separating them. CDR3 size: 14 residues. Germline CDR1 and CDR2: MNHEY and SMNVEV (reference sequence). In DNA, the CDR3 is TGTGCCAGCAGTCGCCTTATGGCCGAAGAGACCCAGTACTTC. Its translation: CASSRLMAEETQYF.

This chain joins TRBV6-1 and TRBJ2-1; 10 bases are shared with TRBD2. This CDR3 has 15 amino acids. Unmatched junction bases numbered 6, after V lost 3 bases and J lost 7 bases. Germline CDR1 and CDR2: MNHNS and SASEGT. The CDR3 loop reads CASSDGSGGVNEQFF. The CDR3 DNA is TGTGCCAGCAGTGACGGGAGCGGGGGGGTTAATGAGCAGTTCTTC.

The chain carries TRBV5-4 and TRBJ2-7; TRBD2 might be the D (6 bases). Looked up from germline, CDR1 is SGHNT and CDR2 is YYREEE (reference sequence). With 4 bases removed from V and 0 bases from J, the gap between germline ends came to 14 bases. The CDR3 totals 15 residues. The DNA of the CDR3 is TGTGCCAGCAGCCCAAGCGGGTCCCGCTCCTACGAGCAGTACTTC. It encodes CASSPSGSRSYEQYF. The full variable domain, in which reference TRBV5-4 and TRBJ2-7 provide the parts outside the CDR3, is ETGVTQSPTHLIKTRGQQVTLRCSSQSGHNTVSWYQQALGQGPQFIFQYYREEENGRGNFPPRFSGLQFPNYSSELNVNALELDDSALYLCASSPSGSRSYEQYFGPGTRLTVT.

Remarks on this clone: One end of the junction varies from germline; a read error may be responsible. The chain recombines TRBV10-3 with TRBJ2-7, with 9 positions matching TRBD1. The CDR3 has 14 amino acids. Germline V gives CDR1 ENHRY, CDR2 SYGVKD. The CDR3 DNA sequence: TGTGCCATCAGTCCGGGACAGGGATCCTTCGAGCAGTACTTC. Its translation: CAISPGQGSFEQYF.

This chain uses TRBV6-6 with TRBJ2-7; 9 nucleotides agree with TRBD1. Germline V lookup: CDR1 MNHNY, CDR2 SVGAGI (reference sequence). Trimming cost V 2 bases and J 3 bases; bases outside gene matches: 2. This CDR3 region has 14 residues. The CDR3 DNA reads as TGTGCCAGCAGTTACGCGGACAGGGGCTACGAGCAGTACTTC. This sequence encodes CASSYADRGYEQYF.

The chain uses TRBV4-1 and TRBJ2-1, with 10 positions matching TRBD2. V lost 3 bases, J lost 3 bases, and 2 bases stayed unmatched. In germline, CDR1 is MGHRA, CDR2 YSYEKL. The CDR3 totals 15 residues. The CDR3 reads CASSQASGSYNEQFF. For the CDR3, the DNA is TGCGCCAGCAGCCAGGCTAGCGGGAGCTACAATGAGCAGTTCTTC.

This chain uses TRBV19 with TRBJ2-6; possibly TRBD1 or TRBD2 for D (5 bases each). The CDR3 extends over 14 amino acids. Germline loops: CDR1 LNHDA, CDR2 SQIVND (reference sequence). V lost 7 bases to trimming and J lost 0 bases, with 7 bases between them. The DNA of the CDR3 is TGTGCCAGTATGGGGGACTCTGGGGCCAACGTCCTGACTTTC. Translated: CASMGDSGANVLTF.

This rearrangement joins TRBV28 to TRBJ2-7; TRBD2 agrees at 8 bases. The germline gives CDR1 MDHEN, CDR2 SYDVKM. V lost 8 bases and J lost 1; bases outside the gene matches: 13. This CDR3 region has 16 residues. CDR3: CASGNLAGRLSYEQYF. The DNA of the CDR3 is TGTGCCAGCGGAAATCTAGCGGGTCGCCTTTCCTACGAGCAGTACTTC.

This clone is a singleton in its sample. The chain carries TRBV5-6 and TRBJ2-2; D not resolved. V shed 1 base and J shed 1 base, with 5 bases lying between them. The V gene's germline CDR1 is SGHDT and CDR2 YYEEEE. This CDR3 contains 14 residues. CDR3 protein: CASSLIVNTGELFF. In DNA, the CDR3 is TGTGCCAGCAGCTTGATAGTGAACACCGGGGAGCTGTTTTTT. The whole variable domain, remainder taken from reference TRBV5-6 and TRBJ2-2, is DAGVTQSPTHLIKTRGQQVTLRCSPKSGHDTVSWYQQALGQGPQFIFQYYEEEERQRGNFPDRFSGHQFPNYSSELNVNALLLGDSALYLCASSLIVNTGELFFGEGSRLTVL.

V usage is TRBV6-6 and J usage is TRBJ1-5, with a tentative D call TRBD1 (5 bases). The CDR3 contains 12 residues. Germline V gene data show CDR1 as MNHNY and CDR2 as SVGAGI (reference sequence). Trimming removed 8 bases at V and 4 bases at J, with 9 bases between. Written as DNA, the CDR3 is TGTGCCAGCGTGGAGGGGAATCAGCCCCAGCATTTT. Translation gives CASVEGNQPQHF.

V and J are TRBV2 and TRBJ2-5; D perhaps matches TRBD2 (5 bases). Germline loops: CDR1 SNHLY, CDR2 FYNNEI. The CDR3 extends over 12 amino acids. Between the trimmed V and J ends, which lost 7 bases and 0 bases, there was a span of 6 bases. Here the CDR3 DNA reads TGTGCCAGCACGGGGAACCAAGAGACCCAGTACTTC. This translates into CASTGNQETQYF.

The gene calls are TRBV30 and TRBJ2-5; D is ambiguous. The CDR3 loop spans 11 amino acids. The germline V and J ends were trimmed by 3 bases and 3 bases, with 5 bases remaining between them. Germline CDR1 GTSNPN, CDR2 SVGIG (reference sequence). The CDR3 protein is CAWRTEETQYF. The CDR3 DNA is TGTGCCTGGAGAACAGAAGAGACCCAGTACTTC.

This chain uses TRBV6-6 with TRBJ2-7; the D call may be TRBD1 or TRBD2 (5 bases each). The germline V and J ends were trimmed by 8 bases and 3 bases, with 14 bases remaining between them. Germline lookup yields CDR1 MNHNY and CDR2 SVGAGI (reference sequence). CDR3 size: 13 residues. The CDR3 DNA sequence: TGTGCCAGCGGTCCGGGGCGCCACTACGAGCAGTACTTC. Its protein product is CASGPGRHYEQYF.